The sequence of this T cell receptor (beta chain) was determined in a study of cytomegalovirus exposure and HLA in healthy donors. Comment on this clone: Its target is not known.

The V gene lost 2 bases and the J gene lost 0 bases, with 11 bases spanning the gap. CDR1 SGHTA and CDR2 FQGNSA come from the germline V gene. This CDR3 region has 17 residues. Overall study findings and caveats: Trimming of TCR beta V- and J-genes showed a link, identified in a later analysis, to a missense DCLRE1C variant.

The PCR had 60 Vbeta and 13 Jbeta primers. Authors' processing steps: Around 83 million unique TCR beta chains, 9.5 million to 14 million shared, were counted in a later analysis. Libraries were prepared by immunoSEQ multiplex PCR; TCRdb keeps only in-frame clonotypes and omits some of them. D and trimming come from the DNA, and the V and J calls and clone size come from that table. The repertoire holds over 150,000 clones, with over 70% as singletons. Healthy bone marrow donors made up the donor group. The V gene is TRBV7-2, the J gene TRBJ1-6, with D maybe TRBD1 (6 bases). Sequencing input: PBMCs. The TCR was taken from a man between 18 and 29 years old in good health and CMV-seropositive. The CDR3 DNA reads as TGTGCCAGCAGCTTACCCACAGGGAGCTCCTATAATTCACCCCTCCACTTT. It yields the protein CASSLPTGSSYNSPLHF.